Sequencing of this T cell receptor beta chain was carried out in a study of beta chain features in type 1 diabetes. Study-wide background: The study examined 107,917,701 sorted cells across all samples. Study outcomes and limitations: Type 1 diabetes patients had moderately but significantly shorter TCRB CDR3s in all four CD4+ subsets.

Expressed TCRB transcripts were sequenced because the isolated RNA had all been reverse transcribed beforehand. TCRdb keeps only in-frame clones here, not all; method: immunoSEQ multiplex PCR. The sample contains about 230,000 clones, 9.6% of which appear only once. The authors took one heparinised blood draw, averaging approximately 120 mL, from each donor. About this clone itself: The target antigen is unknown.

The CDR3 sequence is 14 residues long. Germline CDR1 reads MNHNY; CDR2 reads SVGAGI (reference sequence). V shed 2 bases and J shed 1 base, with 6 bases lying between them. The chain combines TRBV6-6 with TRBJ1-5; D might be TRBD1 (5 bases). The material sequenced was naive CD4+ T cells from blood. This receptor was taken from a woman younger than 30 in good health. The CDR3, as DNA: TGTGCCAGCAGTTACCGGACAAGCAATCAGCCCCAGCATTTT. This translates into CASSYRTSNQPQHF.